The clone carrying this T cell receptor beta chain was counted ten times or more. Its antigen remains unidentified. MiXCR, applied by TCRdb to the 5' RACE reads, yields one record per CDR3 protein. Among roughly 20,000 distinct CDR3 sequences listed, 2.5% to 3% were seen once. The sample belongs to a study of spatial heterogeneity in lung cancer. Overall study: Strong correlation was found between tumor-region TCR transcript counts and a T cell module score from matched bulk RNA-seq.

The time point was: sample taken at primary tumor resection. The cohort: 70 to 75 early-stage, untreated non-small cell lung cancer patients. Sequencing was performed on whole RNA extracted from tumor and nontumor lung tissue, or from frozen PBMC, and the material was left unsorted. General study points: Tracking of tumor mutation counts was seen in expanded intratumoral alpha and beta TCR counts. Of the expanded TCRs, ubiquitous and regional counts tracked the counts of ubiquitous and regional nonsynonymous mutations, respectively.

This receptor was taken from a male donor with early-stage non-small cell lung cancer. The input for sequencing was lung tumor tissue, taken at surgery.

The CDR3: CASSDPNRGFRTEAFF. CDR3 in DNA: TGCGCCAGCAGTGACCCGAACAGGGGTTTTCGGACTGAAGCTTTCTTT. V usage is TRBV10-2 and J usage is TRBJ1-1; 7 positions agree with TRBD1. Germline CDR1 reads WSHSY; CDR2 reads SAAADI. The V gene end was trimmed by 3 bases and the J gene end by 5 bases; junction bases not matched to a gene: 12. CDR3 size: 16 residues.